These 14 T cell receptor beta chains came from one sample sequenced in a study of T cells in Graves' hyperthyroidism and ophthalmopathy. Regions amplified from RNA transcripts were the TCR beta CDR3 regions. The HTBI primer set was used in a first-round RT-PCR of the TCR CDR3. TCRdb called the multiplex PCR reads again in MiXCR, with one record for every CDR3 protein. The sample comprises some 200,000 distinct CDR3 sequences, roughly a sixth of which are singletons, and approximately 50% rests with the top ten. Source material: blood. These receptors were obtained from a man between 45 and 60 years old with Graves' hyperthyroidism.

The genes are TRBV6-1 and TRBJ1-1; 10 bases align to TRBD1. There are 17 residues in the CDR3. Trimming removed 3 bases from V and 3 bases from J; junction bases left unmatched: 10. CDR1 is MNHNS and CDR2 is SASEGT in the germline V gene. For the CDR3, the DNA is TGTGCCAGCAGTGACTCGGAGACAGGGGGCGCATACACTGAAGCTTTCTTT. As protein: CASSDSETGGAYTEAFF.

This chain joins TRBV5-6 and TRBJ1-5; TRBD1 matches 12 bases. V was pared by 2 bases and J by 0 bases, with 9 bases of the junction left unmatched. The CDR3 has 19 amino acids. The germline gives CDR1 SGHDT, CDR2 YYEEEE. Here the CDR3 DNA reads TGTGCCAGCAGCTTCACCGGGACAGGGGGCCCCTATAGCAATCAGCCCCAGCATTTT. It is translated as CASSFTGTGGPYSNQPQHF.

This clonotype was detected many times. CDR3 residues: CASSLGRVAEAFF. The CDR3 region has the DNA TGCGCCAGCAGCTTAGGTAGGGTTGCTGAAGCTTTCTTT. The J gene is TRBJ1-1, the V gene TRBV5-1, with no clear D. Germline-derived CDR1 and CDR2 are SGHRS and YFSETQ. V shed 2 bases and J shed 6 bases, with 11 bases lying between them. CDR3 length: 13 residues.

The table lists this clonotype with a few counts. The chain combines TRBV28 with TRBJ1-2; D remains unclear. Per the germline V gene, CDR1 is MDHEN and CDR2 is SYDVKM. V was pared by 8 bases and J by 6 bases, with 13 bases between. The CDR3 covers 12 residues. The CDR3 DNA is TGTGCCAGCTCAACGGGCCCCAATGGCTACACCTTC. Its protein product is CASSTGPNGYTF.

This clonotype showed up just a few times. For the CDR3, the DNA is TGTGCCAGCAGTTTAGAGCAGACCAAAAACATTCAGTACTTC. Translated: CASSLEQTKNIQYF. The chain recombines TRBV12-3 or TRBV12-4 with TRBJ2-4; D gene ambiguous. V lost 1 base and J 2 bases, leaving 6 bases between the germline ends. CDR3 length equals 14 residues.

This clonotype appeared a few times. The chain carries TRBV20-1 and TRBJ2-3, with 8 bases identical to TRBD2. The CDR3 consists of 15 residues. Per the germline V gene, CDR1 is DFQATT and CDR2 is SNEGSKA (reference sequence). CDR3 protein: CSRGGREGLGDTQYF. As DNA, the CDR3 is TGCAGCCGGGGGGGTCGGGAGGGCCTCGGAGATACGCAGTATTTT.

At least ten counts were recorded for this clonotype. The chain has TRBV5-5 and TRBJ2-3; no clear D gene. V dropped 2 bases and J dropped 2 bases, with 9 bases sitting between them. CDR1 and CDR2 from the germline V gene are SGHKS and YYEKEE (reference sequence). CDR3 length: 14 residues. CDR3 in DNA: TGTGCCAGCAGCTTAAGGGCTATCACAGATACGCAGTATTTT. Protein: CASSLRAITDTQYF.

This clonotype was seen at least ten times. CDR3 loop: CASRGRTRPNEQYF. The DNA for the CDR3 is TGTGCCAGCAGGGGACGGACTCGTCCCAACGAGCAGTACTTC. The chain couples TRBV28 to TRBJ2-7; tentatively, D is TRBD1 or TRBD2 (5 bases each). The CDR3 has 14 amino acids. Germline values: CDR1 MDHEN, CDR2 SYDVKM. V gave up 6 bases and J gave up 5 bases, with 17 bases separating them.

Many counts were recorded for this clonotype. This sequence joins TRBV28 and TRBJ2-7, with 7 bases aligning to TRBD1. The CDR3 is made up of 13 amino acids. V lost 3 bases, J lost 6 bases, and 5 bases stayed unmatched. CDR1 is MDHEN and CDR2 is SYDVKM in the germline V gene. For the CDR3, the DNA is TGTGCCAGCAGTTTGGGACAGAGCCCCGAGCAGTACTTC. Translating it yields CASSLGQSPEQYF.

A few counts support this clonotype. The V gene is TRBV6-1, the J gene TRBJ1-3; TRBD1 might be the D (5 bases). Germline CDR1 reads MNHNS; CDR2 reads SASEGT. CDR3 length: 16 amino acids. Trimming left V 4 bases short and J 0 bases short, with 13 bases between. The CDR3 here is CASSARDFASGNTIYF. DNA of the CDR3: TGTGCCAGCAGTGCCCGGGACTTCGCCTCTGGAAACACCATATATTTT.

This clonotype was seen more than once but under ten times. The genes are TRBV28 and TRBJ1-5; D gene uncertain. The CDR3 length is 15 residues. Trimming left V 8 bases short and J 0 bases short, with 14 bases between. Germline CDR1 MDHEN, CDR2 SYDVKM. CDR3 nucleotide sequence: TGTGCCAGCGGCCCCCGGCCTTATAGCAATCAGCCCCAGCATTTT. Translation: CASGPRPYSNQPQHF.

This clonotype has at least ten counts. The V call is TRBV11-2, the J call TRBJ2-7; the match to TRBD2 covers 14 bases. CDR3 size: 16 residues. CDR1 and CDR2 (germline): SGHAT, FQNNGV. J lost 2 bases, V lost 5 bases, and 5 bases had no gene match. The CDR3 is CASSRGTSGSTYEQYF. In DNA, the CDR3 is TGTGCCAGCAGCCGCGGGACTAGCGGGAGTACCTACGAGCAGTACTTC. The whole variable domain, filled in from reference TRBV11-2 and TRBJ2-7, reads EAGVAQSPRYKIIEKRQSVAFWCNPISGHATLYWYQQILGQGPKLLIQFQNNGVVDDSQLPKDRFSAERLKGVDSTLKIQPAKLEDSAVYLCASSRGTSGSTYEQYFGPGTRLTVT.

V and J are TRBV5-1 and TRBJ1-3; D remains ambiguous. V lost 0 bases, J lost 0 bases, and 7 bases lay in between. This CDR3 contains 15 residues. Germline CDR1 is SGHRS and CDR2 is YFSETQ. This chain's CDR3 is CASSLEFSSGNTIYF. CDR3 nucleotide sequence: TGCGCCAGCAGCTTGGAGTTCAGCTCTGGAAACACCATATATTTT.

In this sample, this clonotype turned up many times. The chain employs TRBV2 and TRBJ1-5; the D is unclear. Trimming shortened V by 5 bases and J by 0 bases, and 11 bases separated the two germline ends. Looked up from germline, CDR1 is SNHLY and CDR2 is FYNNEI. CDR3 length: 15 residues. The CDR3 sequence is CASSPLSYSNQPQHF. The CDR3 coding sequence is TGTGCCAGCAGTCCCCTCAGCTATAGCAATCAGCCCCAGCATTTT.